A single sample is the source of the 32 T cell receptor beta chains below, sequenced in a study of identical twins. TCRdb itself ran the 5' RACE reads through MiXCR, one entry per CDR3 protein. The sample has about 900,000 distinct CDR3 sequences, over 9% seen once; the top ten hold around 1.5%. This sample also belongs to another study, concerning yellow fever vaccine responses in identical twins.

Sequenced input: PBMCs. These TCRs come from a woman aged 18-30 years in good health.

This clonotype came up a few times. The junction and the germline gene differ at one end; a read error may be behind it. The gene calls are TRBV6-5 and TRBJ1-1, with no clear D. Per the germline V gene, CDR1 is MNHEY and CDR2 is SVGAGI. The length of the CDR3 is 13 residues. CDR3 nucleotide sequence: TGTGCCAGCGTTCGGCGTGGGAACACTGAAGCTTCCTTT. Its protein is CASVRRGNTEASF.

This clonotype was counted at least ten times. V gene TRBV25-1 combines with J gene TRBJ2-1; D ambiguous. Between the trimmed V and J ends, which lost 4 bases and 6 bases, there was a span of 13 bases. CDR1 MGHDK and CDR2 SYGVNS come from the germline V gene. CDR3 length: 14 residues. CDR3 nucleotides: TGTGCCAGCAGTGGACATGGAGCGCCCAATGAGCAGTTCTTC. Translating it yields CASSGHGAPNEQFF.

In this sample, this clonotype turned up many times. The chain is built from TRBV4-1 and TRBJ2-1; 13 nucleotides line up with TRBD2. Germline V gene data show CDR1 as MGHRA and CDR2 as YSYEKL. This CDR3 is built from 19 residues. After removal of 0 bases from V and 4 bases from J, the junction contained 9 bases not matched to a gene. CDR3 DNA sequence: TGCGCCAGCAGCCAAGATGCACTAGCGGGAGGGTGGGGTTACAATGAGCAGTTCTTC. This translates into CASSQDALAGGWGYNEQFF.

This sequence joins TRBV29-1 and TRBJ2-2; 12 bases are a match to TRBD2. Germline V gene sequence: CDR1 SQVTM, CDR2 ANQGSEA. With V trimmed by 7 bases and J by 7 bases, 16 bases remained unmatched. The CDR3 length is 17 residues. CDR3 in DNA: TGCAGCGCTTGGGGGGCTAGCGGGAGGGCGGGCGACGGGGAGCTGTTTTTT. It yields the protein CSAWGASGRAGDGELFF.

This clonotype came up a few times. V gene TRBV20-1 combines with J gene TRBJ2-2; maybe TRBD2 (7 bases). The ends were cut back, 3 bases at V and 3 bases at J, with 17 bases in the middle. The CDR3 is 16 amino acids. Germline V CDR1 and CDR2: DFQATT, SNEGSKA (reference sequence). The CDR3 sequence: CSASPWGGADTGELFF. The CDR3 DNA sequence: TGCAGTGCTAGCCCCTGGGGGGGGGCCGACACCGGGGAGCTGTTTTTT.

This sequence joins TRBV3-1 and TRBJ1-2, with TRBD1 matching 8 bases. CDR3 size: 15 residues. The ends lost 5 bases at V and 4 bases at J; junction bases unmatched: 9. Germline CDR1 is LGHDT and CDR2 is YNNKEL (reference sequence). The CDR3 spells CASSNRQGILYGYTF. CDR3 nucleotide sequence: TGTGCCAGCAGCAACCGACAGGGGATTCTCTATGGCTACACCTTC.

The CDR3 DNA reads TGTGCCAGCAGCAAAACCGGGACAGGGATTTTAATGGGAAACACCATATATTTT. This encodes CASSKTGTGILMGNTIYF. This chain joins TRBV11-2 and TRBJ1-3; 9 positions agree with TRBD1. The CDR3 totals 18 residues. The germline CDR1 and CDR2 sequences are SGHAT and FQNNGV. With 5 bases clipped from V and 4 bases from J, the junction kept 15 bases outside the gene matches. The full variable domain, rest sourced from reference TRBV11-2 and TRBJ1-3, is EAGVAQSPRYKIIEKRQSVAFWCNPISGHATLYWYQQILGQGPKLLIQFQNNGVVDDSQLPKDRFSAERLKGVDSTLKIQPAKLEDSAVYLCASSKTGTGILMGNTIYFGEGSWLTVV.

This clonotype was seen at least ten times. This chain uses TRBV11-2 with TRBJ1-3; 10 bases are a match to TRBD1. Trimming removed 5 bases from V and 2 bases from J; junction bases left unmatched: 3. This CDR3 region has 15 residues. In germline, CDR1 is SGHAT, CDR2 FQNNGV. Here the CDR3 DNA reads TGTGCCAGCAGCGACAGGGGGCTTCCTGGAAACACCATATATTTT. Encoded protein: CASSDRGLPGNTIYF.

This clonotype was detected many times. This chain links TRBV4-2 with TRBJ2-2; D may match TRBD1 or TRBD2 (5 bases each). The CDR3 covers 13 residues. With 0 bases removed from V and 10 bases from J, the gap between germline ends came to 9 bases. Germline assignment: CDR1 LGHNA and CDR2 YNFKEQ. This chain's CDR3 is CASSQDWGSELFF. The DNA for the CDR3 is TGTGCCAGCAGCCAAGACTGGGGGTCGGAGCTGTTTTTT.

This clonotype was counted between two and nine times. The V and J genes are TRBV3-1 and TRBJ2-7, with D perhaps TRBD2 (7 bases). Trimming took off 3 bases at V and 6 bases at J, with 12 bases between the two ends. The CDR3 totals 13 residues. In germline, CDR1 is LGHDT, CDR2 YNNKEL (reference sequence). CDR3: CASSHKGGGEQYV. Here the CDR3 DNA reads TGTGCCAGCAGCCATAAGGGAGGGGGCGAGCAGTACGTC.

This clonotype has just a few counts. The chain uses TRBV9 and TRBJ2-1, with 7 bases matching TRBD1. J gave up 9 bases and V 2 bases, and 14 bases lay outside the gene matches. CDR1 is SGDLS and CDR2 is YYNGEE in the germline V gene. CDR3 length equals 16 residues. The CDR3 here is CASSVNRDRGDLEQFF. CDR3 nucleotide sequence: TGTGCCAGCAGCGTGAACCGGGACAGAGGGGATCTTGAGCAGTTCTTC.

The chain employs TRBV2 and TRBJ2-5, with TRBD2 matching over 7 bases. J was trimmed by 4 bases and V by 1 base; bases with no gene match: 3. The CDR3 has 14 amino acids. Per germline, CDR1 SNHLY and CDR2 FYNNEI. This CDR3 is CASSEGLALETQYF. As DNA, the CDR3 is TGTGCCAGCAGTGAAGGACTAGCTCTAGAGACCCAGTACTTC. Combining the CDR3 with reference TRBV2 and TRBJ2-5 gives the whole variable domain EPEVTQTPSHQVTQMGQEVILRCVPISNHLYFYWYRQILGQKVEFLVSFYNNEISEKSEIFDDQFSVERPDGSNFTLKIRSTKLEDSAMYFCASSEGLALETQYFGPGTRLLVL.

This clonotype was counted a few times. The chain joins TRBV7-9 to TRBJ2-1, with D possibly being TRBD1 (5 bases). The CDR3 is made up of 15 amino acids. The germline V gene has CDR1 SEHNR and CDR2 FQNEAQ (reference sequence). V lost 4 bases and J lost 7, with 17 bases in between. This CDR3 reads CASSSARVVSNEQFF. The CDR3 DNA reads as TGTGCCAGCAGCTCAGCCAGGGTTGTAAGTAATGAGCAGTTCTTC.

This CDR3 is CASSFARSNQPQHF. The CDR3 DNA reads TGTGCCAGCAGTTTCGCTCGGAGCAATCAGCCCCAGCATTTT. V gene TRBV27 combines with J gene TRBJ1-5, with D hard to call. V gave up 3 bases and J gave up 1 base, with 7 bases separating them. Germline V CDR1 and CDR2: MNHEY, SMNVEV (reference sequence). The CDR3 loop spans 14 amino acids.

This clonotype appeared many times. DNA for the CDR3: TGTGCCAGCAGCCATCGACTGACCGGGGAGCTGTTTTTT. This sequence encodes CASSHRLTGELFF. The chain uses TRBV4-2 and TRBJ2-2; D is unclear. The CDR3 is made up of 13 amino acids. Germline V gene data show CDR1 as LGHNA and CDR2 as YNFKEQ. Trimming cost V 3 bases and J 5 bases, with 7 bases left between them.

V is TRBV20-1 and J is TRBJ2-2; D possibly uses TRBD1 or TRBD2 (6 bases each). CDR3 length equals 13 residues. CDR1 and CDR2 (germline): DFQATT, SNEGSKA (reference sequence). V was pared by 5 bases and J by 4 bases, with 11 bases between. The CDR3 DNA is TGCAGTGCTGGGGGGCCTAGCACCGGGGAGCTGTTTTTT. Translation gives CSAGGPSTGELFF.

The rearrangement joins TRBV9 to TRBJ1-1; D call uncertain. The V gene lost 0 bases and the J gene lost 1 base, with 10 bases spanning the gap. This CDR3 region has 15 residues. From germline, CDR1 is SGDLS and CDR2 YYNGEE. The CDR3 spells CASSVAAVPNTEAFF. CDR3 sequence (DNA): TGTGCCAGCAGCGTAGCTGCGGTACCGAACACTGAAGCTTTCTTT. Full variable domain (rest looked up from reference TRBV9 and TRBJ1-1): DSGVTQTPKHLITATGQRVTLRCSPRSGDLSVYWYQQSLDQGLQFLIQYYNGEERAKGNILERFSAQQFPDLHSELNLSSLELGDSALYFCASSVAAVPNTEAFFGQGTRLTVV.

This clonotype has just a few counts. The V gene is TRBV28, the J gene TRBJ2-7; D could derive from TRBD1 or TRBD2 (7 bases each). This CDR3 has 14 amino acids. Germline CDR1 is MDHEN and CDR2 is SYDVKM. V shed 7 bases and J shed 2 bases, with 15 bases lying between them. The CDR3: CASTPTGTTYEQYF. CDR3 coding DNA: TGTGCCAGCACCCCGACAGGGACTACCTACGAGCAGTACTTC.

Only a few counts were recorded for this clonotype. V is TRBV20-1 and J is TRBJ2-7; D is perhaps TRBD2 (6 bases). CDR1 is DFQATT and CDR2 is SNEGSKA in the germline V gene (reference sequence). The CDR3 spans 14 residues. Trimming shortened V by 3 bases and J by 0 bases, and 12 bases separated the two germline ends. The CDR3 loop reads CSASRGDFSYEQYV. The CDR3 nucleotides read TGCAGTGCTAGCAGAGGGGACTTCTCCTACGAGCAGTACGTC.

This chain joins TRBV9 and TRBJ2-2, with a tentative D call TRBD1 (5 bases). The V gene's germline CDR1 is SGDLS and CDR2 YYNGEE. The CDR3 sequence is 17 residues long. Trimming cost V 0 bases and J 8 bases, with 20 bases left between them. CDR3 DNA sequence: TGTGCCAGCAGCGTAGCCCCCGGAGTCGGCCAGGGTGGGGAGCTGTTTTTT. Amino acid sequence: CASSVAPGVGQGGELFF.

This clonotype was seen many times. The chain couples TRBV28 to TRBJ1-1; D gene unclear. There are 12 residues in the CDR3. Looked up from germline, CDR1 is MDHEN and CDR2 is SYDVKM. Deletions cut 3 bases from V and 7 bases from J, with 9 bases between. The CDR3 DNA follows: TGTGCCAGCAGTTTCTCGGGTTTTGAAGCTTTCTTT. Its protein product is CASSFSGFEAFF.

This chain connects TRBV4-2 to TRBJ2-7; 7 bases fit TRBD2. There are 14 residues in the CDR3. Looked up from germline, CDR1 is LGHNA and CDR2 is YNFKEQ. Trimming removed 4 bases from V and 0 bases from J; junction bases left unmatched: 3. The CDR3 coding sequence is TGTGCCAGCAGCCCCACTAGCGACTCCTACGAGCAGTACTTC. Residues: CASSPTSDSYEQYF.

The table lists this clonotype with a few counts. This chain uses TRBV7-2 with TRBJ1-4, with TRBD1 as a possible D gene (5 bases). Germline CDR1 is SGHTA and CDR2 is FQGNSA. This CDR3 has 15 amino acids. V was pared by 5 bases and J by 2 bases, with 12 bases between. The CDR3 DNA is TGTGCCAGCAGCGGATCAGGGTTTACTAATGAAAAACTGTTTTTT. Protein sequence: CASSGSGFTNEKLFF.

Only a few counts were recorded for this clonotype. The V and J genes are TRBV28 and TRBJ2-3; D gene ambiguous. Trimming cost V 5 bases and J 5 bases, with 11 bases left between them. Per germline, CDR1 MDHEN and CDR2 SYDVKM. CDR3 length: 13 amino acids. CDR3: CASSQDMGDTQYF. The CDR3 region has the DNA TGTGCCAGCAGTCAAGATATGGGAGATACGCAGTATTTT. Together with reference TRBV28 and TRBJ2-3, the CDR3 gives the full variable domain: DVKVTQSSRYLVKRTGEKVFLECVQDMDHENMFWYRQDPGLGLRLIYFSYDVKMKEKGDIPEGYSVSREKKERFSLILESASTNQTSMYLCASSQDMGDTQYFGPGTRLTVL.

This clonotype was observed a few times. This chain uses TRBV27 with TRBJ2-7; no clear D gene. The CDR3 is made up of 15 amino acids. V was shortened by 6 bases and J by 0 bases, with 15 bases between the two germline ends. The germline V gene encodes CDR1 MNHEY and CDR2 SMNVEV (reference sequence). The CDR3 nucleotides read TGTGCCAGCAGGGGTATGGCTCCGAGCTCCTACGAGCAGTACTTC. It is translated as CASRGMAPSSYEQYF.

V and J are TRBV21-1 and TRBJ2-7; the table calls TRBD2, which could not be checked here. TRBV21-1 is described as a pseudogene. This CDR3 spans 16 amino acids. CDR3 in DNA: TGTGCCAGCAGCAAATTCGAGGGCCTGAGCTCCTACGAGCAGTACTTC. As protein: CASSKFEGLSSYEQYF.

This clonotype was detected only a few times. The V gene is TRBV6-1, the J gene TRBJ1-2; 11 bases map to TRBD1. The germline V gene has CDR1 MNHNS and CDR2 SASEGT. This CDR3 comprises 16 residues. Losses at the gene ends were 6 bases for V and 7 bases for J; bases not matched to a gene: 13. CDR3 loop: CASSRWSGQGAGGYTF. The CDR3 DNA reads TGTGCCAGCAGCCGGTGGTCCGGACAGGGGGCGGGTGGCTACACCTTC.

The rearrangement links TRBV6-1 to TRBJ1-2, with D maybe TRBD1 (5 bases). This CDR3 contains 11 residues. V lost 6 bases and J lost 8, with 10 bases in between. CDR1 and CDR2 (germline): MNHNS, SASEGT. CDR3 in amino acids: CASRIGGGYTF. In DNA, the CDR3 is TGTGCCAGCAGAATCGGGGGAGGCTACACCTTC.

This clonotype has at least ten counts. V is TRBV20-1 and J is TRBJ2-1; 7 bases are shared with TRBD2. The CDR3 loop spans 14 amino acids. Germline CDR1 is DFQATT and CDR2 is SNEGSKA (reference sequence). Germline trimming cut 6 bases from V and 0 bases from J; bases unmatched to any gene: 5. CDR3 DNA sequence: TGCAGTGCCACTAGCGAGAGCTCCTACAATGAGCAGTTCTTC. This translates into CSATSESSYNEQFF.

The V and J genes are TRBV10-3 and TRBJ2-1, with no clear D. Trimming pared 3 bases from V and 0 bases from J, leaving 12 bases between. The CDR3 is 16 residues long. From germline, CDR1 is ENHRY and CDR2 SYGVKD. The DNA for the CDR3 is TGTGCCATCAGTGATAACCCCACCGTCTCCTACAATGAGCAGTTCTTC. Protein sequence: CAISDNPTVSYNEQFF.

A few counts support this clonotype. The chain joins TRBV12-3 or TRBV12-4 to TRBJ2-7; 10 positions agree with TRBD2. The trim removed 2 bases at V and 5 bases at J, leaving 9 bases unmatched. The CDR3 covers 16 residues. This chain's CDR3 is CASSLRFGLAGDEQYF. CDR3 bases: TGTGCCAGCAGTTTAAGGTTTGGGCTAGCGGGGGACGAGCAGTACTTC.

This clonotype has only a few counts. This chain uses TRBV12-5 with TRBJ2-5; D gene uncertain. Per the germline V gene, CDR1 is LGHNT and CDR2 is FRNRAP. Trimming left V 2 bases short and J 5 bases short, with 12 bases between. CDR3 size: 14 residues. CDR3 DNA sequence: TGTGCTAGTGGTTTGAGTTCCCGGGTGGAGACCCAGTACTTC. It yields the protein CASGLSSRVETQYF.